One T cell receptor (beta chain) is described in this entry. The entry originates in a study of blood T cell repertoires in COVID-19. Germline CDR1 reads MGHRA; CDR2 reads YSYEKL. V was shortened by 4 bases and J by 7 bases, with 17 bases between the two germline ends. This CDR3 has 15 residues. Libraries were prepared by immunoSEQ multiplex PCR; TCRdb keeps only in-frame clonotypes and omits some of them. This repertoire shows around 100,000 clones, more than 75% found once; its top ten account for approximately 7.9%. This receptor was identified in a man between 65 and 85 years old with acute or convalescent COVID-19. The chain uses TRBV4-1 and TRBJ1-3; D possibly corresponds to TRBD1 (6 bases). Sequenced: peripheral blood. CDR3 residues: CASSPGEGGGNTIYF. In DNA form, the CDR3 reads TGCGCCAGCAGCCCTGGGGAGGGGGGAGGCAACACCATATATTTT.